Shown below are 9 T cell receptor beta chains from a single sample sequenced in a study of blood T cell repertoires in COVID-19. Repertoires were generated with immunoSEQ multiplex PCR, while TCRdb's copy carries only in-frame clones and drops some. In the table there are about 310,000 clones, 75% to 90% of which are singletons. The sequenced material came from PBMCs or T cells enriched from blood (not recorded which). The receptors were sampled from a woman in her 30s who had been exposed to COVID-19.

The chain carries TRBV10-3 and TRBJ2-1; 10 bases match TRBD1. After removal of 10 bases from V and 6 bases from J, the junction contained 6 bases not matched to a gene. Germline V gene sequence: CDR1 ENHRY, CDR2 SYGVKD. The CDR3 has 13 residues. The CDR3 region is CATLGQGGNEQFF. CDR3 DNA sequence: TGTGCCACCCTCGGACAGGGGGGCAATGAGCAGTTCTTC.

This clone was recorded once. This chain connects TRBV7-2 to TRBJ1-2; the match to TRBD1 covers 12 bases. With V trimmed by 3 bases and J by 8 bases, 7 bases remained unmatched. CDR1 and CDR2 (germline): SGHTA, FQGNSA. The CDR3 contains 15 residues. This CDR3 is CASSFGTGGGEGYTF. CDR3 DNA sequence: TGTGCCAGCAGCTTCGGGACAGGGGGCGGGGAGGGCTACACCTTC.

The CDR3 loop reads CASSFKGAGTGELFF. CDR3 nucleotides: TGTGCCAGCAGCTTTAAGGGGGCCGGCACCGGGGAGCTGTTTTTT. The chain has TRBV11-3 and TRBJ2-2; 7 nucleotides match TRBD1. In germline, CDR1 is SGHNT, CDR2 YENEEA. This CDR3 has 15 amino acids. Trimming at V came to 3 bases and at J to 4 bases, leaving 5 bases not matched to a gene.

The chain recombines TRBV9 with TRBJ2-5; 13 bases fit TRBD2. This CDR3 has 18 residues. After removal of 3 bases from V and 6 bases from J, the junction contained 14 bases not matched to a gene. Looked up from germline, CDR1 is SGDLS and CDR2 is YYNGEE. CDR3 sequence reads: CASSGGTSGAGSEQTQYF. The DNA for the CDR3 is TGTGCCAGCAGCGGAGGGACTAGCGGGGCCGGATCCGAACAGACCCAGTACTTC. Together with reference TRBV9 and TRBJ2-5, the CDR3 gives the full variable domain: DSGVTQTPKHLITATGQRVTLRCSPRSGDLSVYWYQQSLDQGLQFLIQYYNGEERAKGNILERFSAQQFPDLHSELNLSSLELGDSALYFCASSGGTSGAGSEQTQYFGPGTRLLVL.

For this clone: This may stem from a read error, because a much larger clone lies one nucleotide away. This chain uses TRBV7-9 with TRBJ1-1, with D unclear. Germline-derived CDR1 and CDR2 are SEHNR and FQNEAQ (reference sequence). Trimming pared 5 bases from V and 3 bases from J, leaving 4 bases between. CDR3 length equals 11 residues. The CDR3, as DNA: TGTGCCAGCAGCCCCTACACTGAAGCTTTCTTT. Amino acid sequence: CASSPYTEAFF.

CDR3 coding DNA: TGTGCCAGCACCCCTCGGACCTTCCGGGGTCAGCCCCAGCATTTT. Its protein product is CASTPRTFRGQPQHF. The chain links TRBV28 to TRBJ1-5; unclear D gene. Trimming took off 7 bases at V and 6 bases at J, with 19 bases between the two ends. CDR1 MDHEN and CDR2 SYDVKM come from the germline V gene. The CDR3 extends over 15 amino acids. Filled out from reference TRBV28 and TRBJ1-5, the complete variable domain reads DVKVTQSSRYLVKRTGEKVFLECVQDMDHENMFWYRQDPGLGLRLIYFSYDVKMKEKGDIPEGYSVSREKKERFSLILESASTNQTSMYLCASTPRTFRGQPQHFGDGTRLSIL.

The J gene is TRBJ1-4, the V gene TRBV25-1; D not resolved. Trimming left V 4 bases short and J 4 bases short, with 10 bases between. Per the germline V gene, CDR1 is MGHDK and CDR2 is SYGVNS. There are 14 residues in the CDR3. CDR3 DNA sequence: TGTGCCAGCAGTGTCGCAGGATTTAATGAAAAACTGTTTTTT. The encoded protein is CASSVAGFNEKLFF.

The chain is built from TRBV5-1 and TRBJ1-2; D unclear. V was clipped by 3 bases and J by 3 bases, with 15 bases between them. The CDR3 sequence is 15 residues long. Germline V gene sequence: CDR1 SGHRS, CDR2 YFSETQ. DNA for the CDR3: TGCGCCAGCAGCTCCTCGGGAGTCGGTCACTATGGCTACACCTTC. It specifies CASSSSGVGHYGYTF.

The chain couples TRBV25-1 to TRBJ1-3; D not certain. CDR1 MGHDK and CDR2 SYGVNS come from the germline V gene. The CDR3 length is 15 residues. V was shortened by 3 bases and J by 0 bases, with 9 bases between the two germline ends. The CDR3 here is CASSDYTYSGNTIYF. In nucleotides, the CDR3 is TGTGCCAGCAGTGATTACACGTACTCTGGAAACACCATATATTTT.